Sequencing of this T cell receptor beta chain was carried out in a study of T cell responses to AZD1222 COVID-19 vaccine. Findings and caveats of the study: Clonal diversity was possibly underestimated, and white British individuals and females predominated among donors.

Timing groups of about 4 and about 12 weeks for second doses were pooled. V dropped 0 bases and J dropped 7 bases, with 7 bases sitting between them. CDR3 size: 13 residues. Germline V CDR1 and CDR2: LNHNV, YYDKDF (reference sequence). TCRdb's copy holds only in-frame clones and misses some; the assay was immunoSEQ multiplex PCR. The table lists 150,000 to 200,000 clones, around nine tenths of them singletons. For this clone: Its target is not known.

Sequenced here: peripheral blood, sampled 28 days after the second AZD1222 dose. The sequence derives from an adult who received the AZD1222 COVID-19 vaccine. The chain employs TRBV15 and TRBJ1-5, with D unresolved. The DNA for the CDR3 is TGTGCCACCAGCAGAGATCAGAGCCAGCCCCAGCATTTT. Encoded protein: CATSRDQSQPQHF.